This T cell receptor beta chain is from a study of T cells expressing NK-cell markers. Turning to the study itself: The authors sequenced eight donors, of whom seven were HCMV-seropositive and one was seronegative. General observations from the study: The study found these clonotypes also leading the CD3+CD56-NKG2C+ fraction in a few donors. Roughly six donors had dominant NKG2C+ clonotypes that comprised roughly 1.0-7.0% of their CD8+ T cells.

TCRdb processed the 5' RACE reads again and assigns one entry to each CDR3 protein, with no DNA. The repertoire shows roughly 160,000 distinct CDR3 sequences; the top ten hold 20%. Details on this clonotype: What it recognizes is unknown.

The CDR3 extends over 15 amino acids. Germline values: CDR1 SNHLY, CDR2 FYNNEI. The chain recombines TRBV2 with TRBJ1-3; absent DNA, TCRdb's TRBD1 call cannot be checked. The sequencing input was blood T cells: a sorted CD56 or NKG2C T cell subset, CD4+ or CD8+ T cells, or bulk PBMC T cells (not recorded which). The clonotype originates from a man aged 18 to 69 in good health. CDR3 in amino acids: CASSERGQGGNTIYF.